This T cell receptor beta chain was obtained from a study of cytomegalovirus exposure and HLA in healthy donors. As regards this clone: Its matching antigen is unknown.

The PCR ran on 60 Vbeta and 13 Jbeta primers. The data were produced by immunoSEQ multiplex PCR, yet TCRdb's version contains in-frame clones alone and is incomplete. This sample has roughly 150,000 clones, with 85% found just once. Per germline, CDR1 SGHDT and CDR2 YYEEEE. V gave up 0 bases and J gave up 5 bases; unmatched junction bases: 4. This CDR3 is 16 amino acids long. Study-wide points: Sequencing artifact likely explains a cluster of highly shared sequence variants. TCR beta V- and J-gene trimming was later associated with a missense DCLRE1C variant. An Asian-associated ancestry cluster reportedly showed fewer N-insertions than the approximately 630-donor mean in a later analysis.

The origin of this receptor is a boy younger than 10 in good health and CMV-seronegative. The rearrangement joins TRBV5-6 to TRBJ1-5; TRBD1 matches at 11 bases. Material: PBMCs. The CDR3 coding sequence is TGTGCCAGCAGCTTGGGGGACAGGGGGATGTATCAGCCCCAGCATTTT. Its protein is CASSLGDRGMYQPQHF.